This T cell receptor (beta chain) emerged from a study of identical twins. Germline V gives CDR1 SGHDT, CDR2 YYEEEE. The CDR3 consists of 11 residues. Trimming shortened V by 0 bases and J by 13 bases, and 10 bases separated the two germline ends. This clonotype was detected a few times. Template switching added a universal primer site; cDNA carried unique molecular identifiers. A single record per CDR3 protein comes from TCRdb applying MiXCR to the 5' RACE reads. This sample has 450,000 or so distinct CDR3 sequences, with approximately 14% found just once. These data were also filed under a second study, of yellow fever vaccine responses in identical twins.

The material sequenced was CD4+ T cells sorted from blood. This chain connects TRBV5-6 to TRBJ1-2; D remains ambiguous. The TCR originated in a woman aged 18-29 years in good health. CDR3 amino acids: CASSLERAATF. CDR3 nucleotides: TGTGCCAGCAGCTTGGAGCGGGCTGCCACCTTC.